This is a list of T cell receptor beta chains from one sample in a study of cytomegalovirus exposure and HLA in healthy donors. The assay was immunoSEQ multiplex PCR, and TCRdb's table has in-frame clones only and misses some. The repertoire has more than 200,000 clones, less than 90% of them found once; the top ten carry approximately 12%. Sequencing was carried out using PBMCs. Receptors originate from a man aged 18-30 years in good health and CMV-seropositive. The CDR3 runs from the conserved cysteine through the conserved F or W. The D gene is left open where the match is weak.

V	J	D	CDR3	DNA
TRBV2	TRBJ2-1	TRBD2	CASSSPGLAGGEQFF	TGTGCCAGCAGCTCGCCGGGACTAGCGGGAGGCGAGCAGTTCTTC
TRBV6-5	TRBJ1-1	.	CASSYSRQMNTEAFF	TGTGCCAGCAGTTACTCCAGGCAGATGAACACTGAAGCTTTCTTT
TRBV7-2	TRBJ2-3	.	CASSPSGVPDTQYF	TGTGCCAGCAGCCCCTCTGGGGTTCCAGATACGCAGTATTTT
TRBV2	TRBJ1-3	.	CASSLAGSGNTIYF	TGTGCCAGCAGCCTTGCAGGATCTGGAAACACCATATATTTT
TRBV5-1	TRBJ2-7	.	CASSLATGPNEQYF	TGCGCCAGCAGCTTGGCAACAGGGCCGAACGAGCAGTACTTC
TRBV5-8	TRBJ1-1	TRBD1	CASSAWTGSKNTEAFF	TGTGCCAGCAGCGCTTGGACAGGGTCCAAGAACACTGAAGCTTTCTTT
TRBV9	TRBJ1-2	TRBD1	CASSDGTGVNYGYTF	TGTGCCAGCAGCGATGGGACAGGGGTTAACTATGGCTACACCTTC
TRBV29-1	TRBJ2-1	TRBD1	CSVEGTGGDIGNNEQFF	TGCAGCGTAGAGGGGACAGGGGGGGATATAGGGAACAATGAGCAGTTCTTC
TRBV19	TRBJ1-2	.	CASSIDQAFGGYTF	TGTGCCAGTAGTATAGATCAAGCCTTCGGTGGCTACACCTTC
TRBV2	TRBJ1-1	TRBD1	CASSGDRGTEAFF	TGTGCCAGCAGTGGGGACAGGGGCACTGAAGCTTTCTTT